The 21 T cell receptor beta chains listed next were all sequenced from one sample in a study of early T cells in non-severe SARS-CoV-2 infection. TCRdb ran MiXCR on the 5' RACE reads and lists one entry per CDR3 protein. The sample has around 98,000 distinct CDR3 sequences; approximately 9.9% are singletons. The sample was whole blood. Source of these receptors: an adult who was a healthcare worker with PCR-confirmed SARS-CoV-2 infection or an uninfected control (not recorded which).

Turning to this clonotype: The germline gene is not matched at one end of the junction; a read error may be the cause. The CDR3 spells CVISGEKETQYF. The CDR3 bases are TGTGTCATCAGCGGGGAAAAAGAGACCCAGTACTTC. The genes are TRBV10-3 and TRBJ2-5; 7 bases line up with TRBD2. Germline V gene lookup returns CDR1 ENHRY and CDR2 SYGVKD. The CDR3 runs 12 residues.

The chain links TRBV20-1 to TRBJ2-2, with TRBD1 matching over 8 bases. The CDR3 sequence is 14 residues long. CDR1 and CDR2 (germline): DFQATT, SNEGSKA (reference sequence). V was clipped by 1 base and J by 6 bases; unmatched bases: 4. The CDR3 reads CSARAIQGAGELFF. CDR3 in DNA: TGCAGTGCTAGAGCTATACAGGGGGCCGGGGAGCTGTTTTTT.

The chain links TRBV4-1 to TRBJ2-2; TRBD1 matches 7 bases. The V gene end was trimmed by 0 bases and the J gene end by 1 base; junction bases not matched to a gene: 5. The germline V gene encodes CDR1 MGHRA and CDR2 YSYEKL. This CDR3 spans 17 amino acids. In DNA, the CDR3 is TGCGCCAGCAGCCAAGATCGAAGGGACAGGAACACCGGGGAGCTGTTTTTT. Protein product: CASSQDRRDRNTGELFF.

This clonotype was counted at least ten times. The J gene is TRBJ1-1, the V gene TRBV6-1; tentative D call: TRBD1 (6 bases). The CDR3 contains 16 residues. V was cut by 5 bases and J by 2 bases, with 18 bases left in between. CDR1 MNHNS and CDR2 SASEGT come from the germline V gene. Here the CDR3 reads CASSTQKQGLNTEAFF. The CDR3 DNA reads TGTGCCAGCAGTACCCAGAAACAGGGCCTTAACACTGAAGCTTTCTTT.

In its sample, this clonotype was seen many times. The V gene is TRBV5-1, the J gene TRBJ2-3; the D gene is possibly TRBD2 (5 bases). The germline gives CDR1 SGHRS, CDR2 YFSETQ. The CDR3 has 15 amino acids. Trimming cost V 4 bases and J 3 bases, with 15 bases left between them. CDR3 sequence: CASSPGVAETDTQYF. CDR3 bases: TGCGCCAGCAGCCCCGGGGTGGCAGAAACAGATACGCAGTATTTT.

This clonotype was observed at least ten times. This chain connects TRBV6-5 to TRBJ2-7; D is possibly TRBD1 (5 bases). The CDR3 covers 15 residues. Per the germline V gene, CDR1 is MNHEY and CDR2 is SVGAGI. Trimming took off 0 bases at V and 0 bases at J, with 9 bases between the two ends. The CDR3 loop reads CASSYSSDSSYEQYF. The CDR3 nucleotides read TGTGCCAGCAGTTACTCTTCCGACAGCTCCTACGAGCAGTACTTC.

This clonotype turned up a few times. J is TRBJ2-7 and V is TRBV20-1; 9 bases align to TRBD2. Germline CDR1 and CDR2: DFQATT and SNEGSKA (reference sequence). The CDR3 loop spans 16 amino acids. The ends lost 0 bases at V and 3 bases at J; junction bases unmatched: 9. CDR3 amino acids: CSARDHLAGKYYEQYF. The CDR3 nucleotides read TGCAGTGCTAGAGATCACCTAGCGGGAAAATACTACGAGCAGTACTTC.

The chain combines TRBV27 with TRBJ1-1; TRBD1 aligns across 10 bases. The CDR3 is 15 amino acids. With V trimmed by 8 bases and J by 5 bases, 11 bases remained unmatched. CDR1 and CDR2 (germline): MNHEY, SMNVEV (reference sequence). In DNA form, the CDR3 reads TGTGCCAGCGTACTTGGGACAGGGGAGGGAACTGAAGCTTTCTTT. Its translation: CASVLGTGEGTEAFF.

This clonotype was detected a few times. V is TRBV18 and J is TRBJ1-2; TRBD1 is a possible D gene (6 bases). The V and J ends lost 3 bases and 7 bases respectively, with 12 bases between them. CDR1 is KGHSH and CDR2 is LQKENI in the germline V gene. The CDR3 consists of 13 residues. CDR3 region: CASSPGGWPGYTF. In nucleotides, the CDR3 is TGTGCCAGCTCACCTGGGGGCTGGCCTGGCTACACCTTC.

The rearrangement joins TRBV29-1 to TRBJ1-3; the D is unclear. The V gene's germline CDR1 is SQVTM and CDR2 ANQGSEA. This CDR3 has 14 residues. V was cut by 1 base and J by 4 bases, with 11 bases left in between. The chain's CDR3 is CSVEVASSGNTIYF. Written as DNA, the CDR3 is TGCAGCGTTGAAGTGGCGTCCTCCGGAAACACCATATATTTT. The whole variable domain, filled in from reference TRBV29-1 and TRBJ1-3, reads SAVISQKPSRDICQRGTSLTIQCQVDSQVTMMFWYRQQPGQSLTLIATANQGSEATYESGFVIDKFPISRPNLTFSTLTVSNMSPEDSSIYLCSVEVASSGNTIYFGEGSWLTVV.

This rearrangement joins TRBV5-4 to TRBJ1-2; TRBD1 matches 7 bases. The CDR3 loop spans 15 amino acids. The V and J ends lost 0 bases and 4 bases, in that order; junction bases with no gene match: 6. CDR1 SGHNT and CDR2 YYREEE come from the germline V gene (reference sequence). The CDR3 sequence is CASSLGQGGRYGYTF. The CDR3 DNA reads as TGTGCCAGCAGCTTGGGTCAGGGGGGACGCTATGGCTACACCTTC.

The sample holds a few counts of this clonotype. The chain is built from TRBV7-2 and TRBJ2-3; TRBD2 might be the D (7 bases). The germline V gene encodes CDR1 SGHTA and CDR2 FQGNSA. The CDR3 contains 15 residues. Trimming stripped 6 bases from V and 0 bases from J, with 13 bases between. The CDR3 nucleotides are TGTGCCAGCAGAGGAGGGGGGGCCAGCACAGATACGCAGTATTTT. Its protein product is CASRGGGASTDTQYF.

The V call is TRBV7-9, the J call TRBJ1-2; 8 positions match TRBD1. In germline, CDR1 is SEHNR, CDR2 FQNEAQ (reference sequence). The CDR3 spans 16 residues. J gave up 2 bases and V 4 bases, and 9 bases lay outside the gene matches. CDR3 sequence: CASSYRTGTPNYGYTF. CDR3 in DNA: TGTGCCAGCAGCTACCGGACAGGGACCCCCAACTATGGCTACACCTTC.

This clonotype was observed many times. This chain uses TRBV25-1 with TRBJ2-4; TRBD1 matches 7 bases. V dropped 5 bases and J dropped 2; count of bases not matched to a gene: 6. The CDR3 is 15 amino acids. CDR1 is MGHDK and CDR2 is SYGVNS in the germline V gene. CDR3 DNA: TGTGCCAGCAGTCGGACAGGACAATCCAAAAACATTCAGTACTTC. Amino acid sequence: CASSRTGQSKNIQYF. The full variable domain, with the rest looked up from reference TRBV25-1 and TRBJ2-4, is EADIYQTPRYLVIGTGKKITLECSQTMGHDKMYWYQQDPGMELHLIHYSYGVNSTEKGDLSSESTVSRIRTEHFPLTLESARPSHTSQYLCASSRTGQSKNIQYFGAGTRLSVL.

This clonotype was counted between two and nine times. The chain joins TRBV20-1 to TRBJ2-3; 10 positions agree with TRBD2. The CDR3 runs to 16 residues. CDR1 and CDR2 from the germline V gene are DFQATT and SNEGSKA (reference sequence). V lost 0 bases to trimming and J lost 5 bases; unmatched junction nucleotides: 8. The CDR3 protein is CSARDRNSGGIDTQYF. The CDR3 coding sequence is TGCAGTGCTAGAGATCGGAATAGCGGGGGGATAGATACGCAGTATTTT.

This clonotype was counted a few times. The chain recombines TRBV18 with TRBJ1-1; tentatively, D is TRBD1 (6 bases). This CDR3 comprises 13 residues. V was cut by 6 bases and J by 4 bases, with 12 bases left in between. CDR1 is KGHSH, CDR2 LQKENI, per germline. The CDR3 nucleotides read TGTGCCAGCTCCTGGGAACAGGGCACTGAAGCTTTCTTT. Protein sequence: CASSWEQGTEAFF.

This clonotype turned up a few times. The rearrangement links TRBV7-6 to TRBJ2-1, with D possibly matching TRBD1 (6 bases). The CDR3 has 15 amino acids. Germline lookup yields CDR1 SGHVS and CDR2 FNYEAQ. Trimming left V 1 base short and J 7 bases short, with 14 bases between. The CDR3: CASSLVTQGPNEQFF. Written as DNA, the CDR3 is TGTGCCAGCAGCTTAGTGACACAGGGTCCAAATGAGCAGTTCTTC.

This clonotype was observed at least ten times. The chain carries TRBV20-1 and TRBJ2-5; 9 nucleotides line up with TRBD1. Germline assignment: CDR1 DFQATT and CDR2 SNEGSKA (reference sequence). This CDR3 has 14 amino acids. Germline trimming cut 6 bases from V and 4 bases from J; bases unmatched to any gene: 9. CDR3 nucleotides: TGCAGTGCCCTAGGGGGACAGGGTGGAGAGACCCAGTACTTC. Amino acid sequence: CSALGGQGGETQYF.

The sample holds many counts of this clonotype. The CDR3 DNA follows: TGTGCCAGCAGTGATCCGCGGGGGGAAAACATTCAGTACTTC. Amino acids: CASSDPRGENIQYF. The chain combines TRBV2 with TRBJ2-4; 8 bases match TRBD2. V trimming: 3 bases; J trimming: 5 bases; junction bases outside the gene matches: 3. The CDR3 is 14 residues long. CDR1 is SNHLY and CDR2 is FYNNEI in the germline V gene.

This clonotype has at least ten counts. The chain employs TRBV5-6 and TRBJ2-5; 10 positions match TRBD2. J gave up 2 bases and V 0 bases, and 1 base lay outside the gene matches. Germline-derived CDR1 and CDR2 are SGHDT and YYEEEE. The CDR3 totals 15 residues. CDR3 in amino acids: CASSLVSGRQETQYF. In DNA, the CDR3 is TGTGCCAGCAGCTTGGTTAGCGGGAGGCAAGAGACCCAGTACTTC.

This clonotype was observed at least ten times. Here the CDR3 reads CSAISSNQPQHF. The CDR3 DNA sequence: TGCAGTGCTATATCCAGCAATCAGCCCCAGCATTTT. V is TRBV20-1 and J is TRBJ1-5, with D uncertain. V lost 4 bases and J lost 1, with 5 bases in between. This CDR3 comprises 12 residues. Per the germline V gene, CDR1 is DFQATT and CDR2 is SNEGSKA (reference sequence).